The 20 T cell receptor beta chains listed next were all sequenced from one sample in a study of blood T cell repertoires in COVID-19. Here immunoSEQ multiplex PCR was the method, and the copy in TCRdb shows in-frame clones only, minus some. Altogether tens of thousands of clones are present, around nine tenths being singletons, with the ten largest covering approximately 14%. Specimen: peripheral blood. The receptors were gathered from a human donor in a cohort sampled during active COVID-19.

V and J are TRBV9 and TRBJ2-3; 8 bases are shared with TRBD1. This CDR3 is 15 amino acids long. Germline loops: CDR1 SGDLS, CDR2 YYNGEE. Trimming at V came to 0 bases and at J to 1 base, leaving 1 base not matched to a gene. The CDR3 DNA reads as TGTGCCAGCAGCGTAGCGGGACAGGGCACAGATACGCAGTATTTT. Translated: CASSVAGQGTDTQYF.

The V call is TRBV18, the J call TRBJ1-1; tentative D call: TRBD1 (6 bases). Looked up from germline, CDR1 is KGHSH and CDR2 is LQKENI. The CDR3 spans 17 residues. Trimming cost V 2 bases and J 5 bases, with 21 bases left between them. The CDR3 bases are TGTGCCAGCTCACCAAGCGGGGGGCGGTTTATGAGGACTGAAGCTTTCTTT. Encoded protein: CASSPSGGRFMRTEAFF.

This clone appeared a few times. The J gene is TRBJ1-1, the V gene TRBV9; D is unresolved. In germline, CDR1 is SGDLS, CDR2 YYNGEE. Trimming took off 4 bases at V and 4 bases at J, with 11 bases between the two ends. This CDR3 is 13 amino acids long. CDR3 DNA: TGTGCCAGCAGCCCCCATGGAGGCACTGAAGCTTTCTTT. Amino acids: CASSPHGGTEAFF.

The DNA for the CDR3 is TGCGCCAGCAGCTTGGACGGGGGTGACACCGGGGAGCTGTTTTTT. It encodes CASSLDGGDTGELFF. This rearrangement joins TRBV5-1 to TRBJ2-2; tentatively, D is TRBD2 (6 bases). Trimming removed 0 bases from V and 3 bases from J, with 9 bases in between. This CDR3 contains 15 residues. Germline CDR1 is SGHRS and CDR2 is YFSETQ.

The chain has TRBV6-5 and TRBJ1-2; a weak D match, TRBD1 (5 bases). The CDR3 runs to 13 residues. CDR1 is MNHEY, CDR2 SVGAGI, per germline. V shed 0 bases and J shed 4 bases, with 6 bases lying between them. The CDR3 reads CASSYSDSYGYTF. The CDR3 coding sequence is TGTGCCAGCAGTTACTCAGACAGCTATGGCTACACCTTC.

V usage is TRBV28 and J usage is TRBJ2-7; 10 nucleotides align to TRBD1. Trimming at V came to 3 bases and at J to 4 bases, leaving 9 bases not matched to a gene. This CDR3 has 16 amino acids. The V gene's germline CDR1 is MDHEN and CDR2 SYDVKM. The CDR3: CASSLSGQGNGYEQYF. Written as DNA, the CDR3 is TGTGCCAGCAGTTTGTCGGGACAGGGGAATGGATACGAGCAGTACTTC.

The V gene is TRBV7-6, the J gene TRBJ1-4; possible D gene TRBD1, 5 bases. Per the germline V gene, CDR1 is SGHVS and CDR2 is FNYEAQ. The CDR3 contains 12 residues. Trimming removed 3 bases at V and 7 bases at J, with 6 bases between. The CDR3 sequence is CASSFRAEKLFF. CDR3 DNA: TGTGCCAGCAGCTTCAGGGCTGAAAAACTGTTTTTT.

The chain uses TRBV7-9 and TRBJ1-1; D uncertain. V was shortened by 5 bases and J by 6 bases, with 13 bases between the two germline ends. Germline assignment: CDR1 SEHNR and CDR2 FQNEAQ (reference sequence). The CDR3 has 13 residues. The DNA for the CDR3 is TGTGCCAGCAGCCGCGGGTCGGCCGCTGAAGCTTTCTTT. It yields the protein CASSRGSAAEAFF.

The gene calls are TRBV5-1 and TRBJ2-5; tentative D call: TRBD1 (6 bases). Trimming removed 2 bases from V and 1 base from J, with 15 bases in between. The CDR3 spans 16 residues. The germline V gene has CDR1 SGHRS and CDR2 YFSETQ. In DNA form, the CDR3 reads TGCGCCAGCAGCTTCCCGACAGGTGGGGCCCAAGAGACCCAGTACTTC. Translation gives CASSFPTGGAQETQYF.

This clone occurred once. The CDR3 is CASSLAGTGADEQFF. CDR3 nucleotides: TGTGCCAGCAGCTTAGCGGGGACAGGGGCGGATGAGCAGTTCTTC. The V and J genes are TRBV7-6 and TRBJ2-1; 10 bases line up with TRBD1. After removal of 0 bases from V and 8 bases from J, the junction contained 4 bases not matched to a gene. CDR1 is SGHVS, CDR2 FNYEAQ, per germline. The CDR3 sequence is 15 residues long.

The chain links TRBV4-1 to TRBJ1-5; 9 bases align to TRBD1. This CDR3 contains 15 residues. Germline V gene lookup returns CDR1 MGHRA and CDR2 YSYEKL. V was pared by 3 bases and J by 6 bases, with 6 bases of the junction left unmatched. The CDR3 protein is CASSQTNRGRQPQHF. The CDR3 nucleotides are TGCGCCAGCAGCCAGACGAACAGGGGGCGTCAGCCCCAGCATTTT.

This clone appeared a few times. This chain joins TRBV19 and TRBJ1-5; the match to TRBD1 covers 7 bases. Unmatched junction bases numbered 5, after V lost 3 bases and J lost 6 bases. The V gene's germline CDR1 is LNHDA and CDR2 SQIVND (reference sequence). CDR3 length equals 14 residues. The CDR3 nucleotides read TGTGCCAGTAGTATCAGACAGGGCGGTCAGCCCCAGCATTTT. It encodes CASSIRQGGQPQHF.

The table lists this clone with a count of one. This rearrangement joins TRBV30 to TRBJ1-4; no clear D gene. The CDR3 is 14 amino acids. The germline V and J ends were trimmed by 0 bases and 5 bases, with 10 bases remaining between them. CDR1 GTSNPN and CDR2 SVGIG come from the germline V gene (reference sequence). The DNA for the CDR3 is TGTGCCTGGAGTGTATCGGTAAACAATGAAAAACTGTTTTTT. It is translated as CAWSVSVNNEKLFF.

This rearrangement joins TRBV18 to TRBJ2-2; D call uncertain. CDR1 and CDR2 (germline): KGHSH, LQKENI. This CDR3 has 15 amino acids. V lost 0 bases and J 4 bases, leaving 9 bases between the germline ends. The CDR3 sequence: CASSPPTDPTGELFF. In DNA form, the CDR3 reads TGTGCCAGCTCACCACCTACAGATCCCACCGGGGAGCTGTTTTTT.

The genes are TRBV6-6 and TRBJ2-3; 10 nucleotides line up with TRBD2. From germline, CDR1 is MNHNY and CDR2 SVGAGI (reference sequence). The CDR3 runs 18 residues. Trimming at V came to 5 bases and at J to 4 bases, leaving 15 bases not matched to a gene. The CDR3 here is CASSPARGSGGRADTQYF. The CDR3 nucleotides read TGTGCCAGCAGTCCCGCGAGGGGTAGCGGGGGGCGAGCAGATACGCAGTATTTT.

The gene calls are TRBV19 and TRBJ1-4; tentative D call: TRBD1 (5 bases). Between the trimmed V and J ends, which lost 3 bases and 4 bases, there was a span of 12 bases. The CDR3 runs 15 residues. The germline V gene has CDR1 LNHDA and CDR2 SQIVND (reference sequence). CDR3 sequence: CASSIIGGLNEKLFF. The CDR3 DNA reads TGTGCCAGTAGTATCATCGGGGGACTTAATGAAAAACTGTTTTTT.

The chain joins TRBV29-1 to TRBJ1-6, with D hard to call. Germline CDR1 SQVTM, CDR2 ANQGSEA. V lost 3 bases, J lost 11 bases, and 14 bases lay in between. The CDR3 sequence is 13 residues long. The chain's CDR3 is CSVEEVLGTPLHF. CDR3 coding DNA: TGCAGCGTTGAGGAGGTGTTGGGGACACCCCTCCACTTT.

V is TRBV6-5 and J is TRBJ1-1; 7 bases agree with TRBD1. The CDR3 spans 12 residues. Germline assignment: CDR1 MNHEY and CDR2 SVGAGI. The V and J ends lost 5 bases and 11 bases, in that order; junction bases with no gene match: 8. CDR3: CASSLTGKGAFF. The CDR3 nucleotides are TGTGCCAGCAGTCTGACAGGGAAGGGGGCTTTCTTT.

This clone has just one count. The chain is built from TRBV3-1 (or the pseudogene TRBV3-2) and TRBJ2-1, with TRBD2 identical over 8 bases. Per germline, CDR1 LGHDT and CDR2 YNNKEL (reference sequence). This CDR3 has 16 amino acids. The junction had 7 bases not matched to a gene; V was cut back by 1 base and J by 5 bases. CDR3 region: CASSQGLTSGDNEQFF. Written as DNA, the CDR3 is TGTGCCAGCAGCCAAGGATTAACTAGCGGAGACAATGAGCAGTTCTTC.

V gene TRBV6-6 combines with J gene TRBJ1-4; possible D gene TRBD1, 5 bases. Germline V gives CDR1 MNHNY, CDR2 SVGAGI (reference sequence). The V and J ends lost 2 bases and 8 bases respectively, with 12 bases between them. The CDR3 is 14 residues long. CDR3 region: CASSYDKRGEKLFF. CDR3 sequence (DNA): TGTGCCAGCAGTTACGACAAACGGGGGGAAAAACTGTTTTTT.